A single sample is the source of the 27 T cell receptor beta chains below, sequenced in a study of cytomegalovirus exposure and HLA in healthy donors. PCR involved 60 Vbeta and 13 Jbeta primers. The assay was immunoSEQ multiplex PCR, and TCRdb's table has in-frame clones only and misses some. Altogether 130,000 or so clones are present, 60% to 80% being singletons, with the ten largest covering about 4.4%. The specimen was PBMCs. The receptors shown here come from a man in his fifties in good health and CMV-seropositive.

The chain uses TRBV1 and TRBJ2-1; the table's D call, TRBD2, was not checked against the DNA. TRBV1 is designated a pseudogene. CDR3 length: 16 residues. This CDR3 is CTSSRTSGPPYNEQFF. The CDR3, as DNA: TGCACCAGCAGCCGGACTAGCGGTCCTCCCTACAATGAGCAGTTCTTC.

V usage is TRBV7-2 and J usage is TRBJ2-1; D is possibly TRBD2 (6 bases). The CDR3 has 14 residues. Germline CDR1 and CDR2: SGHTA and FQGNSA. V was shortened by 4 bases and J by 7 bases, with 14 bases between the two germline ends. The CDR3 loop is CASSSGGPGNEQFF. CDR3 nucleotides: TGTGCCAGCAGCTCCGGAGGGCCTGGGAATGAGCAGTTCTTC.

DNA for the CDR3: TGCGCCAGCAGCACGACAGGGGCCACCTCCTACGAGCAGTACTTC. This translates into CASSTTGATSYEQYF. The chain is built from TRBV5-1 and TRBJ2-7; TRBD1 matches 8 bases. The CDR3 contains 15 residues. After removal of 4 bases from V and 0 bases from J, the junction contained 6 bases not matched to a gene. In germline, CDR1 is SGHRS, CDR2 YFSETQ.

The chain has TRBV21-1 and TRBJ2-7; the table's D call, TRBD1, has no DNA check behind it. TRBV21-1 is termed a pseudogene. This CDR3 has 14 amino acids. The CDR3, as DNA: TGTGCCAGCAGCAAAGTCTCAGGGGACTACGAGCAGTACTTC. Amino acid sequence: CASSKVSGDYEQYF.

The CDR3 DNA reads TGTGCCAGCTTCGGCCGGGGCAGGGAGGGATTCTCTGGAAACACCATATATTTT. This translates into CASFGRGREGFSGNTIYF. V and J are TRBV7-6 and TRBJ1-3; possibly TRBD1 for D (5 bases). The germline gives CDR1 SGHVS, CDR2 FNYEAQ. The CDR3 is 18 amino acids. Between the trimmed V and J ends, which lost 8 bases and 0 bases, there was a span of 23 bases.

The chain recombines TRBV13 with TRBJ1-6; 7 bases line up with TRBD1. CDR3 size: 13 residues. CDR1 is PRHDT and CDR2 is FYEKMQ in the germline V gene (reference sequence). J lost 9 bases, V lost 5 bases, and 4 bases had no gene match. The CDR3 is CASSQGTVSPLHF. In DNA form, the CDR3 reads TGTGCCAGCAGCCAAGGGACAGTTTCACCCCTCCACTTT.

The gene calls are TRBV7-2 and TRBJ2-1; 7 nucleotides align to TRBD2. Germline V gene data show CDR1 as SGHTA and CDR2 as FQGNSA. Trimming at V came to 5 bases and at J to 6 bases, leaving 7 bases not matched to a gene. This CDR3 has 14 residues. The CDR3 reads CASSPLTSSNEQFF. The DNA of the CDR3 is TGTGCCAGCAGCCCCCTGACTAGCAGCAATGAGCAGTTCTTC.

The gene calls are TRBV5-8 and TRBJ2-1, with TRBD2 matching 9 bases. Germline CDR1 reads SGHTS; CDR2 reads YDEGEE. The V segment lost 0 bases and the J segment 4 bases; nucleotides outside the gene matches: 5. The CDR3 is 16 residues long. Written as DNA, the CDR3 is TGTGCCAGCAGCTTGGGGCTAGCGGGGATGTACAATGAGCAGTTCTTC. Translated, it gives CASSLGLAGMYNEQFF.

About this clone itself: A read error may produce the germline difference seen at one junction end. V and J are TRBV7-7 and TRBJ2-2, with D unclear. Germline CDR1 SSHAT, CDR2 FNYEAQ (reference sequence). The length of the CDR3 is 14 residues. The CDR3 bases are TGTGCTAGCAGCTTAGGCCCGAGGACCGGGGAGCTGTTTTTT. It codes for CASSLGPRTGELFF.

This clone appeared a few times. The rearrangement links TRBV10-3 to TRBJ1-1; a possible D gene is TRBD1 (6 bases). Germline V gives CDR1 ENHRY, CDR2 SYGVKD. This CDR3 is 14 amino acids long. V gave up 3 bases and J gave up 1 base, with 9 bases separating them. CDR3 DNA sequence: TGTGCCATCAGTGAAAACAGGGCGAACACTGAAGCTTTCTTT. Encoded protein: CAISENRANTEAFF.

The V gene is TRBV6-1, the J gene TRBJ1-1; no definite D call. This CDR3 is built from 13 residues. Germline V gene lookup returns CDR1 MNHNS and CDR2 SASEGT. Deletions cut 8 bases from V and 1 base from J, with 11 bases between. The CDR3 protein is CASARSGNTEAFF. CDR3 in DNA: TGTGCCAGCGCGAGGTCGGGGAACACTGAAGCTTTCTTT.

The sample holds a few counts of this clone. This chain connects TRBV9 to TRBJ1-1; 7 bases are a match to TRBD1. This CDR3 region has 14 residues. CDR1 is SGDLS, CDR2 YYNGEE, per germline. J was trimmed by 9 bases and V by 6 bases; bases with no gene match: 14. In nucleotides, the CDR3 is TGTGCCAGCACCACAGGGGAAAACTCAGCCCAAGCTTTCTTT. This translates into CASTTGENSAQAFF.

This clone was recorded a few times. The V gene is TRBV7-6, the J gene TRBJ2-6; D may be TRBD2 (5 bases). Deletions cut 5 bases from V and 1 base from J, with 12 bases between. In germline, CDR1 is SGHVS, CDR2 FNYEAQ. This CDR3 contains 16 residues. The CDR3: CASSPRAASGANVLTF. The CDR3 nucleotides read TGTGCCAGCAGCCCGCGGGCAGCTTCTGGGGCCAACGTCCTGACTTTC.

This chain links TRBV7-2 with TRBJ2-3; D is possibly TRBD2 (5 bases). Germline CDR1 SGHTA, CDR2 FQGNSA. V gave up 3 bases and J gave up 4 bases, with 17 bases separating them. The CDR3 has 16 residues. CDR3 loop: CASSLRELRASDTQYF. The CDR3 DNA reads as TGTGCCAGCAGCTTGAGGGAACTACGGGCCTCAGATACGCAGTATTTT.

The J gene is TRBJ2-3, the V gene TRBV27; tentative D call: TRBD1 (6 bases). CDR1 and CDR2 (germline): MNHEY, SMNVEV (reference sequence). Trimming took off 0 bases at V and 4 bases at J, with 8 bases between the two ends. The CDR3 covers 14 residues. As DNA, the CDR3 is TGTGCCAGCAGTTTATCACAGGGTGCAGATACGCAGTATTTT. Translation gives CASSLSQGADTQYF.

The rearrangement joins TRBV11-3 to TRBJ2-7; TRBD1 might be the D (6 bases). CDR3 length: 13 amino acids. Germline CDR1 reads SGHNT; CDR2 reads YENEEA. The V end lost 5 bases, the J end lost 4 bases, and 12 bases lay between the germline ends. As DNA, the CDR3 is TGTGCCAGCAGCCCCCAGACAGGTTACGAGCAGTACTTC. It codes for CASSPQTGYEQYF.

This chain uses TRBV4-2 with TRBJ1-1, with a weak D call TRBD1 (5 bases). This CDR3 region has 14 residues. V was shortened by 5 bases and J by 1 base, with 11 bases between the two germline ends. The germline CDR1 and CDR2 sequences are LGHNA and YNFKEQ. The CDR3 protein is CASSKGAENTEAFF. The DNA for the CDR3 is TGTGCCAGCAGCAAAGGGGCAGAGAACACTGAAGCTTTCTTT.

CDR3 region: CASSLWRAGQFF. In DNA form, the CDR3 reads TGTGCCAGCAGTTTATGGAGGGCAGGGCAGTTCTTC. J is TRBJ2-1 and V is TRBV28; D perhaps matches TRBD2 (5 bases). From germline, CDR1 is MDHEN and CDR2 SYDVKM. V gave up 0 bases and J gave up 12 bases, with 9 bases separating them. This CDR3 has 12 amino acids.

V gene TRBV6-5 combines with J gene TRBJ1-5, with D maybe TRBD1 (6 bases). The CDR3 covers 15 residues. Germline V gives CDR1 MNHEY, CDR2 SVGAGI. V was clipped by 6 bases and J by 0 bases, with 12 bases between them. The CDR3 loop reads CASREDRYSNQPQHF. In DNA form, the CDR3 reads TGTGCCAGCAGGGAGGACAGATATAGCAATCAGCCCCAGCATTTT.

The CDR3 reads CASNNGGSTDTQYF. CDR3 sequence (DNA): TGTGCCAGCAACAACGGGGGTAGCACAGATACGCAGTATTTT. The V gene is TRBV6-5, the J gene TRBJ2-3, with a weak D call TRBD2 (6 bases). CDR1 is MNHEY and CDR2 is SVGAGI in the germline V gene. Trimming stripped 7 bases from V and 0 bases from J, with 11 bases between. There are 14 residues in the CDR3.

In DNA, the CDR3 is TGTGCCAGCAGCTGGGCTAGCGGGGGTACCACCGGGGAGCTGTTTTTT. Amino acid sequence: CASSWASGGTTGELFF. This chain links TRBV2 with TRBJ2-2, with TRBD2 matching 10 bases. V was pared by 6 bases and J by 4 bases, with 8 bases of the junction left unmatched. Per germline, CDR1 SNHLY and CDR2 FYNNEI. This CDR3 is 16 amino acids long.

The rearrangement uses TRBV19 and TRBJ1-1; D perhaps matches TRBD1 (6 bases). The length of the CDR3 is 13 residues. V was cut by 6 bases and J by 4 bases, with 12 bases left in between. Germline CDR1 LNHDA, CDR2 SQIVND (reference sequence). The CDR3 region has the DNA TGTGCCAGTAGACTCGGGGGGCGCACTGAAGCTTTCTTT. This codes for CASRLGGRTEAFF.

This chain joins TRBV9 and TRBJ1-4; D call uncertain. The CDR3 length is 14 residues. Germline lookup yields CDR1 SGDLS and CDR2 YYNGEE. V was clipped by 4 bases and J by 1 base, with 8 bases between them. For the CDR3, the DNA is TGTGCCAGCAGCTCGGACTTAACTAATGAAAAACTGTTTTTT. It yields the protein CASSSDLTNEKLFF.

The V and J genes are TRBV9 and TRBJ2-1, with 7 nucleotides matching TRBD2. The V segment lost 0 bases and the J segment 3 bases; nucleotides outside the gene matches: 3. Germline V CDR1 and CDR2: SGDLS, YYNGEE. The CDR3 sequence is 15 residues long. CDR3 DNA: TGTGCCAGCAGCGTAGCTGGGGGGGGCTACAATGAGCAGTTCTTC. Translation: CASSVAGGGYNEQFF. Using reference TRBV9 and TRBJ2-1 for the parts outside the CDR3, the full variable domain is DSGVTQTPKHLITATGQRVTLRCSPRSGDLSVYWYQQSLDQGLQFLIQYYNGEERAKGNILERFSAQQFPDLHSELNLSSLELGDSALYFCASSVAGGGYNEQFFGPGTRLTVL.

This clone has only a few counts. The CDR3 sequence: CASSQDRQGGTEAFF. CDR3 coding DNA: TGCGCCAGCAGCCAAGATCGACAGGGGGGTACTGAAGCTTTCTTT. V is TRBV4-1 and J is TRBJ1-1, with 9 nucleotides matching TRBD1. Germline values: CDR1 MGHRA, CDR2 YSYEKL. V shed 0 bases, J shed 5 bases, and the junction held 4 bases outside the gene matches. CDR3 size: 15 residues.

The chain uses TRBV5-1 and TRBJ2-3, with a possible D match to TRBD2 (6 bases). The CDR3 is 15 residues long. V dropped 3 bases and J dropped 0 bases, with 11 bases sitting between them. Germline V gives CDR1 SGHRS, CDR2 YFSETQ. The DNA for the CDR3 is TGCGCCAGCAGCTCGGGGGATTCTAGCACAGATACGCAGTATTTT. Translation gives CASSSGDSSTDTQYF.

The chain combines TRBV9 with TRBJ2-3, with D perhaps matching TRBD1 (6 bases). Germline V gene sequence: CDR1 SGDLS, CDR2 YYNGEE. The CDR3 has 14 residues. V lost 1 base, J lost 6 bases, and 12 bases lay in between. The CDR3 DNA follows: TGTGCCAGCAGCGTATCGGTACAGGGCGATACGCAGTATTTT. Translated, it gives CASSVSVQGDTQYF. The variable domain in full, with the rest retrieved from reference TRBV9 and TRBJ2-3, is DSGVTQTPKHLITATGQRVTLRCSPRSGDLSVYWYQQSLDQGLQFLIQYYNGEERAKGNILERFSAQQFPDLHSELNLSSLELGDSALYFCASSVSVQGDTQYFGPGTRLTVL.